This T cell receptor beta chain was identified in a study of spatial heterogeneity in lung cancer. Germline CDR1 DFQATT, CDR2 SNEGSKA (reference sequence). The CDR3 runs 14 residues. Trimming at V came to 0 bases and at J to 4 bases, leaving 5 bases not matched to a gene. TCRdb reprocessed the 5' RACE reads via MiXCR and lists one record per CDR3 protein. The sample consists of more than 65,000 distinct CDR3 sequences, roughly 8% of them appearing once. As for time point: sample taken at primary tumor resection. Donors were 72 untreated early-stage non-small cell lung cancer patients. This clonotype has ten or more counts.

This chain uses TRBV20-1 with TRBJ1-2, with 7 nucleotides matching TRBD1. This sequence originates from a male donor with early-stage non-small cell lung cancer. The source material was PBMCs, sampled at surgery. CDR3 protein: CSARDASGGYGYTF. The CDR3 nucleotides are TGCAGTGCTAGAGATGCCTCAGGGGGCTATGGCTACACCTTC.